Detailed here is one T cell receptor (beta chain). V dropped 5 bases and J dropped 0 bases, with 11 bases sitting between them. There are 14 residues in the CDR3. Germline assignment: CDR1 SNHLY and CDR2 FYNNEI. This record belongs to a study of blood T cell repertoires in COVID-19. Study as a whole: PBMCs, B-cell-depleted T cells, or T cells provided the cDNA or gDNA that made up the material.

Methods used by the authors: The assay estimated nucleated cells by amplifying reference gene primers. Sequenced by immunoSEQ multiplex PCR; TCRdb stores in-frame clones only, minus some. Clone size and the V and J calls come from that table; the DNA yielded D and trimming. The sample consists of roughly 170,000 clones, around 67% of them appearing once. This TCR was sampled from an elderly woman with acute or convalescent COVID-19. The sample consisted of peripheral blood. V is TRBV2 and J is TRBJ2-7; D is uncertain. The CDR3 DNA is TGTGCCAGCAGTAGTCTTACAACCTCCTACGAGCAGTACTTC. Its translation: CASSSLTTSYEQYF.